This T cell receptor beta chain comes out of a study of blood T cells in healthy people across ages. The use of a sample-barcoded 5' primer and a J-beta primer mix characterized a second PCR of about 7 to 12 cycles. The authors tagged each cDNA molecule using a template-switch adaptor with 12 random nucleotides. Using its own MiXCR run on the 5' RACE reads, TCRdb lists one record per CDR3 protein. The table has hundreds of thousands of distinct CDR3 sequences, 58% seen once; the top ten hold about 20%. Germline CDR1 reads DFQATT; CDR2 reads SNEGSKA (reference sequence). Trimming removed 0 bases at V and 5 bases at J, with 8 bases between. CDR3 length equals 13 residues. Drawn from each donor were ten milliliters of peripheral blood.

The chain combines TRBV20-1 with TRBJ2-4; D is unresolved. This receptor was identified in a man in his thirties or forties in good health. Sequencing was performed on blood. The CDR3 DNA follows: TGCAGTGCTAGAGATGGTACGGAAAACATTCAGTACTTC. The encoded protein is CSARDGTENIQYF.